This TCR beta chain was documented in a study of T cell changes during pregnancy in multiple sclerosis. V was trimmed by 1 base and J by 4 bases, leaving 13 bases between them. Germline V gives CDR1 SGHTA, CDR2 FQGNSA. The CDR3 totals 15 residues. Here immunoSEQ multiplex PCR was the method, and the copy in TCRdb shows in-frame clones only, minus some. The table lists about 120,000 clones, approximately 94% of them singletons, with approximately 6.3% in the top ten. V is TRBV7-2 and J is TRBJ2-5, with D unclear. The TCR was taken from a female donor with multiple sclerosis, enrolled in a pregnancy study. Here the sequenced sample was peripheral blood, taken before pregnancy. The CDR3 is CASSLDHAAGETQYF. The DNA for the CDR3 is TGTGCCAGCAGCTTAGATCATGCCGCCGGAGAGACCCAGTACTTC.